Listed below are T cell receptor beta chains from one sample, sequenced in a study of shared clonotypes between healthy human individuals. This table comes from immunoSEQ multiplex PCR, and its TCRdb copy is limited to in-frame clones, with some not included. The sample lists about 990,000 clones, about four fifths occurring once. The sequencing input was memory CD4+ T cells from PBMCs. These receptors were obtained from a man aged 18 to 35 in good health. Some clones in this sample may be carry-over from other donors' samples. Both conserved end residues are part of each CDR3. D genes are given only for firm matches. Size is omitted from some rows. Given values are once, few, many or a class for expanded clones.

j_gene	d_gene	v_gene	abundance	CDR3aa	CDR3nt
TRBJ2-3	TRBD1	TRBV7-2	many	CASSWDRGSDTQYF	TGTGCCAGCAGCTGGGACAGGGGGTCGGATACGCAGTATTTT
TRBJ2-6	TRBD2	TRBV28	few	CASSSAGGRGGANVLTF	TGTGCCAGCAGTTCGGCGGGGGGAAGAGGTGGGGCCAACGTCCTGACTTTC
TRBJ2-7	-	TRBV28	-	CASSQGGSSYEQYF	TGTGCCAGCAGTCAGGGGGGGAGCTCCTACGAGCAGTACTTC
TRBJ2-1	-	TRBV7-2	-	CASSLRSVSYNEQFF	TGTGCCAGCAGCTTACGGAGTGTCTCCTACAATGAGCAGTTCTTC
TRBJ2-1	TRBD2	TRBV11-2	-	CASSLGTSGYNEQFF	TGTGCCAGCAGCCTGGGGACTAGCGGTTACAATGAGCAGTTCTTC
TRBJ1-1	-	TRBV6-5	-	CASSSLGGYTEAFF	TGTGCCAGCAGTTCCCTTGGAGGGTACACTGAAGCTTTCTTT
TRBJ1-4	-	TRBV28	-	CASSFRVEKLFF	TGTGCCAGCAGTTTCAGGGTTGAAAAACTGTTTTTT
TRBJ1-5	TRBD1	TRBV15	-	CATSIGQADSNQPQHF	TGTGCCACCAGCATCGGACAGGCCGATAGCAATCAGCCCCAGCATTTT
TRBJ1-2	TRBD1	TRBV30	-	CAWSGTGYYGYTF	TGTGCCTGGAGTGGGACAGGGTACTATGGCTACACCTTC
TRBJ1-3	-	TRBV18	-	CASSQSGVVSGNTIYF	TGTGCCAGCTCCCAGTCAGGGGTCGTCTCTGGAAACACCATATATTTT
TRBJ2-7	-	TRBV10-2	-	CASSDHSFYEQYF	TGCGCCAGCAGTGATCACAGTTTCTACGAGCAGTACTTC
TRBJ1-2	-	TRBV19	-	CASSIVGGSYGYTF	TGTGCCAGTAGTATAGTCGGAGGGTCCTATGGCTACACCTTC
TRBJ1-1	-	TRBV7-2	-	CASSQSGVPITEAFF	TGTGCCAGCAGCCAATCCGGGGTGCCGATCACTGAAGCTTTCTTT
TRBJ2-5	-	TRBV27	-	CASSSLEVETQYF	TGTGCCAGCAGCTCACTTGAGGTGGAGACCCAGTACTTC
TRBJ1-5	-	TRBV7-8	-	CASSPLGGLYQPQHF	TGTGCCAGCAGCCCGTTGGGGGGATTATATCAGCCCCAGCATTTT
TRBJ1-2	TRBD1	TRBV5-1	few	CASSSTYSTGGGYGYTF	TGCGCCAGCAGCTCCACATATTCGACAGGGGGCGGCTATGGCTACACCTTC